The present T cell receptor beta chain was sequenced within a study of cytomegalovirus exposure and HLA in healthy donors. The PCR was carried out with 60 Vbeta primers and 13 Jbeta primers. This table comes from immunoSEQ multiplex PCR, and its TCRdb copy is limited to in-frame clones, with some not included. The sample records approximately 97,000 clones, 70% to 80% being singletons. This CDR3 comprises 15 residues. Germline loops: CDR1 SGHAT, CDR2 FQNNGV. V gave up 5 bases and J gave up 2 bases, with 16 bases separating them. The gene calls are TRBV11-2 and TRBJ2-7, with D possibly matching TRBD1 (5 bases). The sample was PBMCs. The origin of this receptor is a male donor in good health and CMV-seropositive. Written as DNA, the CDR3 is TGTGCCAGCAGCCCCAGACAGAAAAATGCCTACGAGCAGTACTTC. Amino acids: CASSPRQKNAYEQYF.